These 5 T cell receptor beta chains share one sample of origin, sequenced in a study of blood T cell repertoires in COVID-19. The data were produced by immunoSEQ multiplex PCR, yet TCRdb's version contains in-frame clones alone and is incomplete. The sample consists of roughly 500,000 clones, roughly 90% of them appearing once. Input material: PBMCs or T cells enriched from blood (not recorded which). These receptors came from a woman aged 40 to 50 who had recovered from COVID-19.

The chain carries TRBV25-1 and TRBJ2-1, with D maybe TRBD1 (6 bases). The CDR3 extends over 14 amino acids. The V end lost 4 bases, the J end lost 7 bases, and 14 bases lay between the germline ends. In germline, CDR1 is MGHDK, CDR2 SYGVNS. The CDR3 coding sequence is TGTGCCAGCAGTGTTCTGACAGGACGGAATGAGCAGTTCTTC. Translating it yields CASSVLTGRNEQFF.

CDR3 sequence reads: CASRTGGGDEQYF. The CDR3 DNA is TGTGCCAGCAGGACGGGTGGGGGCGACGAGCAGTACTTC. The gene calls are TRBV7-8 and TRBJ2-7; maybe TRBD1 (6 bases). The CDR3 loop spans 13 amino acids. V lost 6 bases, J lost 5 bases, and 14 bases lay in between. Germline V lookup: CDR1 SGHVS, CDR2 FQNEAQ.

This chain joins TRBV11-2 and TRBJ2-2; 10 bases agree with TRBD2. Germline V gene data show CDR1 as SGHAT and CDR2 as FQNNGV. V gave up 5 bases and J gave up 1 base; unmatched junction bases: 4. This CDR3 region has 16 residues. In nucleotides, the CDR3 is TGTGCCAGCAGCCGGGCTAGCGGGAGGAACACCGGGGAGCTGTTTTTT. Translated, it gives CASSRASGRNTGELFF.

The V gene is TRBV10-2, the J gene TRBJ1-1, with a possible D match to TRBD1 (5 bases). The germline gives CDR1 WSHSY, CDR2 SAAADI. This CDR3 spans 16 amino acids. Between the trimmed V and J ends, which lost 3 bases and 4 bases, there was a span of 18 bases. DNA for the CDR3: TGCGCCAGCAGTGACGGCAGTGGGGCCGTATCCACTGAAGCTTTCTTT. The encoded protein is CASSDGSGAVSTEAFF.

The V gene is TRBV24-1, the J gene TRBJ1-4; perhaps TRBD1 as D (6 bases). Per germline, CDR1 KGHDR and CDR2 SFDVKD. The CDR3 totals 13 residues. V gave up 6 bases and J gave up 11 bases, with 15 bases separating them. The CDR3 region is CATSPQQGGKLFF. CDR3 nucleotides: TGTGCCACCAGTCCTCAACAGGGAGGGAAACTGTTTTTT.